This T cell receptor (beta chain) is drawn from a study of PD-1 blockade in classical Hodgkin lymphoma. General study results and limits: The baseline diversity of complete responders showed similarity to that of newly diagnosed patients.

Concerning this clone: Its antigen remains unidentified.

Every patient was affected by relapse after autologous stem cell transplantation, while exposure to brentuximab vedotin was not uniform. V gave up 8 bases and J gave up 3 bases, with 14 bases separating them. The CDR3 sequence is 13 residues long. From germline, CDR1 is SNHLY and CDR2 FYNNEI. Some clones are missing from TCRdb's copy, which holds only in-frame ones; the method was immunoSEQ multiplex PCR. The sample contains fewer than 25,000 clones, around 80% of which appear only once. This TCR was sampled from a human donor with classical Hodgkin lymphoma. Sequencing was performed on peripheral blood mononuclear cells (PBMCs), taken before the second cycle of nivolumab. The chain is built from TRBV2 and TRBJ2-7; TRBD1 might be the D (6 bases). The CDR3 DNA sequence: TGTGCCAGCCATGACAGGAGGATCTACGAGCAGTACTTC. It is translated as CASHDRRIYEQYF. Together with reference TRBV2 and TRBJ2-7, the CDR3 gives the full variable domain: EPEVTQTPSHQVTQMGQEVILRCVPISNHLYFYWYRQILGQKVEFLVSFYNNEISEKSEIFDDQFSVERPDGSNFTLKIRSTKLEDSAMYFCASHDRRIYEQYFGPGTRLTVT.